A selection of T cell receptor beta chains follows, all from one sample in a study of cytomegalovirus exposure and HLA in healthy donors. Sequenced by immunoSEQ multiplex PCR; TCRdb stores in-frame clones only, minus some. The repertoire includes approximately 150,000 clones, roughly 86% of them detected once, and more than 2.5% sits in the top ten. Sequenced sample: PBMCs. All receptors come from a man between 18 and 35 years old in good health and CMV-seropositive. CDR3s include the opening cysteine and the closing phenylalanine or tryptophan. Fields, in order: clone size, D gene, V gene, J gene, CDR3 protein, CDR3 DNA. A D gene is named only where the DNA matches it firmly. Some rows have no size entry. The others give once, few or many, or a class for an expanded clone.

.,.,TRBV5-6,TRBJ1-1,CASSLVGALNTEAFF,TGTGCCAGCAGCTTGGTGGGCGCCTTGAACACTGAAGCTTTCTTT
.,.,TRBV4-1,TRBJ2-5,CASSQGRGVTQYF,TGCGCCAGCAGCCAAGGCAGGGGCGTGACCCAGTACTTC
.,.,TRBV5-1,TRBJ1-1,CASSYGNRQSSDLRDTEAFF,TGCGCCAGCAGCTACGGAAACCGACAGTCATCGGATCTTCGAGACACTGAAGCTTTCTTT
.,.,TRBV27,TRBJ2-1,CASSLSVSERLFF,TGTGCCAGCAGTTTATCGGTATCGGAGCGGCTGTTCTTC
.,TRBD2,TRBV6-1,TRBJ2-7,CASSENAGGPTYEQYF,TGTGCCAGCAGTGAAAATGCGGGAGGGCCCACCTACGAGCAGTACTTC
.,TRBD1,TRBV28,TRBJ2-4,CASSRDRTGQKNIQYF,TGTGCCAGCAGTAGGGACCGGACGGGACAGAAAAACATTCAGTACTTC
.,.,TRBV9,TRBJ1-1,CASSVPRGSFTEAFF,TGTGCCAGCAGCGTGCCTCGCGGGTCTTTTACCGAAGCTTTCTTT
.,.,TRBV5-4,TRBJ2-5,CASSLARETQYF,TGTGCCAGCAGCTTGGCGAGAGAGACCCAGTACTTC
.,.,TRBV7-9,TRBJ1-4,CASSFPGGGEEKLFF,TGTGCCAGCAGCTTCCCCGGGGGGGGAGAAGAAAAACTGTTTTTT
.,.,TRBV5-6,TRBJ2-3,CASSSERFTDTQYF,TGTGCCAGCAGCTCTGAGCGGTTTACAGATACGCAGTATTTT
.,.,TRBV10-2,TRBJ1-1,CASSSGDSMNTEAFF,TGCGCCAGCAGTTCGGGAGACAGCATGAACACTGAAGCTTTCTTT
few,TRBD2,TRBV27,TRBJ2-1,CASSGGLAGVSEQFF,TGTGCCAGCAGTGGGGGACTAGCGGGAGTAAGTGAGCAGTTCTTC
.,.,TRBV27,TRBJ1-1,CASSLQGPTEAFF,TGTGCCAGCAGTTTACAGGGTCCCACTGAAGCTTTCTTT
.,.,TRBV7-6,TRBJ1-1,CASSSRREGTEAFF,TGTGCCAGCAGCTCAAGGAGGGAGGGCACTGAAGCTTTCTTT
.,.,TRBV6-6,TRBJ2-1,CASSYLWDSDYNEQFF,TGTGCCAGCAGTTACCTCTGGGACTCCGACTACAATGAGCAGTTCTTC
.,TRBD2,TRBV5-1,TRBJ2-7,CASSRGGGYDFYEQYF,TGCGCCAGCAGCCGGGGGGGAGGCTACGATTTTTACGAGCAGTACTTC
.,TRBD1,TRBV7-9,TRBJ1-1,CSSSPLGDSLNTEAFF,TGTTCCAGCAGCCCTCTAGGGGACAGCTTAAACACTGAAGCTTTCTTT
.,TRBD2,TRBV4-2,TRBJ2-1,CASSQSTSGLSYNEQFF,TGTGCCAGCAGCCAGTCCACTAGCGGACTCTCCTACAATGAGCAGTTCTTC
few,.,TRBV5-1,TRBJ1-1,CASSLQTGDTEAFF,TGCGCCAGCAGCCTCCAGACAGGTGATACTGAAGCTTTCTTT
few,.,TRBV5-1,TRBJ2-7,CASSIWSSYEQYF,TGCGCCAGCAGCATTTGGAGTTCTTACGAGCAGTACTTC
once,.,TRBV30,TRBJ1-2,CAWSVLTGPNYGYTF,TGTGCCTGGAGTGTACTGACAGGTCCAAACTATGGCTACACCTTC
.,.,TRBV5-1,TRBJ2-3,CASSLWTGSSTDTQYF,TGCGCCAGCAGCTTATGGACGGGATCTAGCACAGATACGCAGTATTTT
.,TRBD2,TRBV5-1,TRBJ2-7,CASSFRREAAWDEQYF,TGCGCCAGCAGCTTTAGGCGGGAGGCCGCGTGGGACGAGCAGTACTTC
.,.,TRBV14,TRBJ2-7,CASSQQGYEQYF,TGTGCCAGCAGCCAGCAGGGGTACGAGCAGTACTTC